This T cell receptor (beta chain) was found in a study of blood T cell repertoires in COVID-19. Sequencing used immunoSEQ multiplex PCR; TCRdb keeps in-frame clones, though not all of them. The sample shows 450,000 or so clones, around 90% of them seen only once. Losses at the gene ends were 6 bases for V and 8 bases for J; bases not matched to a gene: 11. Per germline, CDR1 MNHEY and CDR2 SVGAGI. The CDR3 loop spans 15 amino acids. The receptor's source is a man aged 18-30 years with COVID-19, enrolled during active disease. The sample comprised peripheral blood. The chain recombines TRBV6-5 with TRBJ1-3; 9 nucleotides line up with TRBD1. The CDR3 DNA is TGTGCCAGCAGACCTCCGGGACAGGGACTCCACACCATATATTTT. Amino acids: CASRPPGQGLHTIYF.